The 28 T cell receptor beta chains given below trace back to one sample, sequenced in a study of blood T cell repertoires in COVID-19. Libraries were prepared by immunoSEQ multiplex PCR; TCRdb keeps only in-frame clonotypes and omits some of them. The sample holds more than 100,000 clones; roughly 79% are singletons and the top ten take approximately 9.1%. The sample comprised peripheral blood. The source is a woman in her fifties or sixties with active or convalescent COVID-19.

Here the CDR3 reads CASSSLSSYEQYF. DNA for the CDR3: TGTGCCAGCAGTTCCCTTAGCTCCTACGAGCAGTACTTC. The chain has TRBV27 and TRBJ2-7; D is uncertain. Looked up from germline, CDR1 is MNHEY and CDR2 is SMNVEV (reference sequence). Deletions cut 4 bases from V and 0 bases from J, with 7 bases between. CDR3 length: 13 residues.

The chain recombines TRBV7-9 with TRBJ2-5; 11 nucleotides line up with TRBD2. J lost 2 bases, V lost 5 bases, and 4 bases had no gene match. The germline V gene has CDR1 SEHNR and CDR2 FQNEAQ (reference sequence). The length of the CDR3 is 15 residues. This CDR3 reads CASSLWTSGQETQYF. The DNA for the CDR3 is TGTGCCAGCAGCCTTTGGACTAGCGGGCAAGAGACCCAGTACTTC.

This chain uses TRBV19 with TRBJ2-3; D remains ambiguous. From germline, CDR1 is LNHDA and CDR2 SQIVND (reference sequence). The CDR3 is made up of 13 amino acids. Trimming took off 1 base at V and 4 bases at J, with 6 bases between the two ends. CDR3 loop: CASSIVAADTQYF. As DNA, the CDR3 is TGTGCCAGTAGTATAGTAGCCGCAGATACGCAGTATTTT.

V and J are TRBV27 and TRBJ1-5, with D possibly matching TRBD1 (6 bases). The length of the CDR3 is 15 residues. The V gene's germline CDR1 is MNHEY and CDR2 SMNVEV (reference sequence). V was clipped by 3 bases and J by 2 bases, with 11 bases between them. CDR3 residues: CASSFSAGGNQPQHF. The CDR3 coding sequence is TGTGCCAGCAGTTTCTCCGCAGGGGGCAATCAGCCCCAGCATTTT.

V is TRBV7-2 and J is TRBJ2-3; 9 nucleotides align to TRBD2. Germline CDR1 SGHTA, CDR2 FQGNSA. The CDR3 spans 16 residues. The J segment lost 4 bases and the V segment lost 1 base, leaving 6 bases of the junction unmatched. The CDR3 loop is CASSLEVAGDADTQYF. CDR3 sequence (DNA): TGTGCCAGCAGCTTAGAGGTAGCGGGAGATGCAGATACGCAGTATTTT.

This clone has only a few counts. The V call is TRBV6-6, the J call TRBJ2-2; TRBD1 matches 10 bases. V lost 5 bases, J lost 5 bases, and 11 bases stayed unmatched. There are 17 residues in the CDR3. CDR1 and CDR2 (germline): MNHNY, SVGAGI (reference sequence). The CDR3 sequence is CASSLLGDRGGTGELFF. The CDR3 nucleotides read TGTGCCAGCAGTCTCCTGGGGGACAGGGGAGGGACCGGGGAGCTGTTTTTT.

The genes are TRBV6-1 and TRBJ2-2, with 9 bases lining up with TRBD2. Per the germline V gene, CDR1 is MNHNS and CDR2 is SASEGT. The CDR3 runs to 16 residues. The V and J ends lost 3 bases and 4 bases, in that order; junction bases with no gene match: 6. The CDR3: CASSEQRGAITGELFF. The DNA of the CDR3 is TGTGCCAGCAGTGAGCAGCGGGGGGCTATCACCGGGGAGCTGTTTTTT.

The chain employs TRBV5-6 and TRBJ1-1; the D is unclear. V was shortened by 0 bases and J by 2 bases, with 11 bases between the two germline ends. This CDR3 has 15 residues. CDR1 is SGHDT and CDR2 is YYEEEE in the germline V gene. The DNA of the CDR3 is TGTGCCAGCAGCTTGGGAGGCCAGATAAACACTGAAGCTTTCTTT. Encoded protein: CASSLGGQINTEAFF.

This clone was seen a few times. The chain is built from TRBV28 and TRBJ1-1; D call uncertain. CDR3 length: 15 amino acids. V was clipped by 3 bases and J by 1 base, with 12 bases between them. Per the germline V gene, CDR1 is MDHEN and CDR2 is SYDVKM. The CDR3 DNA reads TGTGCCAGCAGTTTGCCCCCAGGCAGGAACACTGAAGCTTTCTTT. Translation: CASSLPPGRNTEAFF.

The V call is TRBV18, the J call TRBJ1-1, with unresolved D. V lost 4 bases and J lost 3, with 15 bases in between. Looked up from germline, CDR1 is KGHSH and CDR2 is LQKENI. The CDR3 is made up of 15 amino acids. CDR3 DNA: TGTGCCAGCTCACGAGACTCATCTCCCGACACTGAAGCTTTCTTT. This codes for CASSRDSSPDTEAFF.

The V and J genes are TRBV3-1 (or the pseudogene TRBV3-2) and TRBJ2-1, with TRBD1 matching 10 bases. CDR1 and CDR2 from the germline V gene are LGHDT and YNNKEL (reference sequence). Trimming removed 4 bases from V and 9 bases from J; junction bases left unmatched: 12. The CDR3 has 16 residues. The CDR3 DNA is TGTGCCAGCAGCCCCCCGGGACAGGGGTTTCTTGGTGAGCAGTTCTTC. Translating it yields CASSPPGQGFLGEQFF.

V and J are TRBV19 and TRBJ1-5, with 8 bases that match TRBD1. Unmatched junction bases numbered 2, after V lost 3 bases and J lost 4 bases. The V gene's germline CDR1 is LNHDA and CDR2 SQIVND (reference sequence). CDR3 length: 14 amino acids. This CDR3 reads CASSMTGANQPQHF. Written as DNA, the CDR3 is TGTGCCAGTAGTATGACAGGGGCGAATCAGCCCCAGCATTTT.

The V call is TRBV6-5, the J call TRBJ2-1; no reliable D call. CDR1 is MNHEY, CDR2 SVGAGI, per germline. This CDR3 spans 11 amino acids. Trimming pared 6 bases from V and 5 bases from J, leaving 5 bases between. CDR3 amino acids: CASSRNNEQFF. CDR3 in DNA: TGTGCCAGCAGCCGTAACAATGAGCAGTTCTTC.

V and J are TRBV19 and TRBJ2-1; weak D call: TRBD2 (5 bases). Germline V gene sequence: CDR1 LNHDA, CDR2 SQIVND (reference sequence). This CDR3 contains 15 residues. V lost 3 bases, J lost 3 bases, and 12 bases lay in between. The CDR3: CASSIPADGYNEQFF. CDR3 coding DNA: TGTGCCAGTAGTATCCCAGCGGACGGCTACAATGAGCAGTTCTTC.

The V and J genes are TRBV29-1 and TRBJ1-1; D is perhaps TRBD1 (6 bases). V was cut by 3 bases and J by 1 base, with 9 bases left in between. CDR3 length: 13 residues. Germline V gene data show CDR1 as SQVTM and CDR2 as ANQGSEA. CDR3 sequence: CSVERQENTEAFF. The CDR3 DNA reads as TGCAGCGTTGAGCGACAGGAGAACACTGAAGCTTTCTTT.

This chain uses TRBV4-2 with TRBJ2-1, with D unclear. Trimming took 0 bases from V and 0 from J, leaving 9 bases between them. Germline V CDR1 and CDR2: LGHNA, YNFKEQ. The CDR3 consists of 16 residues. The CDR3 nucleotides read TGTGCCAGCAGCCAAGAATCTGCTAGCTCCTACAATGAGCAGTTCTTC. Translation: CASSQESASSYNEQFF.

The CDR3 sequence is CASSLPGGSYNEQFF. The CDR3 nucleotides are TGTGCCAGCAGCTTACCGGGGGGCTCCTACAATGAGCAGTTCTTC. The chain carries TRBV7-9 and TRBJ2-1; 7 bases fit TRBD2. Germline CDR1 is SEHNR and CDR2 is FQNEAQ (reference sequence). This CDR3 region has 15 residues. The V gene end was trimmed by 2 bases and the J gene end by 0 bases; junction bases not matched to a gene: 1.

V is TRBV10-3 and J is TRBJ2-7; D not resolved. The CDR3 is 11 residues long. Trimming removed 4 bases at V and 3 bases at J, with 4 bases between. Germline CDR1 reads ENHRY; CDR2 reads SYGVKD. The CDR3 DNA is TGTGCCATCAGTGCCAGCTACGAGCAGTACTTC. Its translation: CAISASYEQYF.

The chain recombines TRBV6-5 with TRBJ2-7; TRBD1 matches at 7 bases. This CDR3 has 14 residues. V was clipped by 7 bases and J by 2 bases; unmatched bases: 8. From germline, CDR1 is MNHEY and CDR2 SVGAGI. For the CDR3, the DNA is TGTGCCAGCAACTACCGGGACAGACCCTACGAGCAGTACTTC. Translated: CASNYRDRPYEQYF.

CDR3 amino acids: CASSGGGTLNTEAFF. CDR3 in DNA: TGTGCCAGCAGTGGCGGGGGGACATTGAACACTGAAGCTTTCTTT. The chain joins TRBV2 to TRBJ1-1; possibly TRBD1 for D (6 bases). CDR3 length: 15 amino acids. The germline V gene encodes CDR1 SNHLY and CDR2 FYNNEI. Trimming left V 4 bases short and J 0 bases short, with 12 bases between.

The CDR3: CASSFRDTQYF. CDR3 in DNA: TGTGCCAGCAGTTTCAGGGATACGCAGTATTTT. The chain links TRBV12-3 or TRBV12-4 to TRBJ2-3; D gene unclear. Trimming took 3 bases from V and 6 from J, leaving 4 bases between them. This CDR3 contains 11 residues.

The J gene is TRBJ2-3, the V gene TRBV19; unclear D gene. V was shortened by 7 bases and J by 3 bases, with 11 bases between the two germline ends. Germline V lookup: CDR1 LNHDA, CDR2 SQIVND (reference sequence). This CDR3 is built from 13 residues. CDR3 DNA sequence: TGTGCCAGTAAAACGGGTGGGACAGATACGCAGTATTTT. As protein: CASKTGGTDTQYF.

The rearrangement uses TRBV28 and TRBJ1-6; tentatively, D is TRBD1 (5 bases). V gave up 8 bases and J gave up 6 bases, with 11 bases separating them. Germline V gene sequence: CDR1 MDHEN, CDR2 SYDVKM. CDR3 length equals 13 residues. The CDR3 nucleotides read TGTGCCAGCCTCCTCCAGGGTAATTCACCCCTCCACTTT. As protein: CASLLQGNSPLHF.

The V call is TRBV30, the J call TRBJ2-1; 13 bases align to TRBD2. This CDR3 contains 15 residues. Trimming removed 5 bases from V and 3 bases from J; junction bases left unmatched: 4. CDR1 and CDR2 (germline): GTSNPN, SVGIG (reference sequence). The CDR3 region is CAWGLAGAGYNEQFF. CDR3 coding DNA: TGTGCCTGGGGACTAGCGGGAGCAGGCTACAATGAGCAGTTCTTC.

J is TRBJ2-7 and V is TRBV3-1 (or the pseudogene TRBV3-2), with TRBD2 matching 7 bases. From germline, CDR1 is LGHDT and CDR2 YNNKEL (reference sequence). The V gene end was trimmed by 3 bases and the J gene end by 7 bases; junction bases not matched to a gene: 6. The CDR3 totals 13 residues. The CDR3 here is CASSQVRDYEQYF. CDR3 sequence (DNA): TGTGCCAGCAGCCAGGTCCGGGACTATGAGCAGTACTTC.

V gene TRBV24-1 combines with J gene TRBJ2-7, with TRBD1 identical over 10 bases. The length of the CDR3 is 15 residues. Germline lookup yields CDR1 KGHDR and CDR2 SFDVKD. The J segment lost 6 bases and the V segment lost 5 bases, leaving 9 bases of the junction unmatched. This CDR3 reads CATSASAGTGVEQYF. In nucleotides, the CDR3 is TGTGCCACCAGTGCTTCCGCCGGGACAGGGGTCGAGCAGTACTTC.

This clone occurred once. The CDR3 spells CASSLWDVRGLSYNEQFF. The CDR3 DNA sequence: TGTGCCAGCAGTTTATGGGATGTGAGGGGACTCTCCTACAATGAGCAGTTCTTC. This sequence joins TRBV28 and TRBJ2-1; D might be TRBD2 (6 bases). Per the germline V gene, CDR1 is MDHEN and CDR2 is SYDVKM. The length of the CDR3 is 18 residues. Trimming removed 0 bases from V and 0 bases from J, with 15 bases in between.

The chain couples TRBV6-1 to TRBJ2-4; 9 nucleotides match TRBD1. This CDR3 is 16 amino acids long. Trimming at V came to 2 bases and at J to 7 bases, leaving 9 bases not matched to a gene. Germline V gives CDR1 MNHNS, CDR2 SASEGT. The CDR3 loop reads CASSEYTGGVRNIQYF. The CDR3 DNA reads as TGTGCCAGCAGTGAATACACAGGGGGCGTCCGTAACATTCAGTACTTC.